The present T cell receptor (beta chain) was sequenced within a study of blood T cell repertoires in COVID-19. Study context: Acute and convalescent COVID-19 specimens originated in the United States, Italy and Spain. The cDNA or gDNA used as material had been derived from T cells, B-cell-depleted T cells, or PBMCs.

Trimming removed 1 base from V and 6 bases from J, with 7 bases in between. The CDR3 extends over 13 amino acids. Germline V CDR1 and CDR2: MNHEY, SMNVEV (reference sequence). Study processing details: Estimated nucleated cell counts came from reference gene primer amplification. Clones were read by immunoSEQ multiplex PCR, and TCRdb kept only the in-frame ones, dropping some. V and J calls and clone size come straight from that table; D and trimming were deduced from the DNA. The sample lists 250,000 to 300,000 clones; around 86% were seen once. The rearrangement uses TRBV27 and TRBJ2-1, with D maybe TRBD1 (5 bases). This TCR came from a woman in her thirties or forties who had recovered from COVID-19. The source material was peripheral blood. The CDR3, as DNA: TGTGCCAGCAGTTTATTAGACAGCAATGAGCAGTTCTTC. Its protein product is CASSLLDSNEQFF.